The text below deals with one TCR beta chain. Methods used by the authors: Amplified reference gene primers provided the basis for estimating nucleated cell counts. Sequenced by immunoSEQ multiplex PCR; TCRdb stores in-frame clones only, minus some. V and J calls and clone size are those listed in that table; D and trimming were worked out from the DNA. The table records roughly 250,000 clones, about 87% of them present only once. The data are from a study of blood T cell repertoires in COVID-19. At the level of the study: Some COVID-19 samples were acute and others convalescent; all came from the United States, Italy and Spain. PBMCs, B-cell-depleted T cells, or T cells provided the cDNA or gDNA that made up the material.

Source material: peripheral blood. The TCR sequence derives from a man aged 60 to 75 who had recovered from COVID-19.

CDR3 sequence reads: CASSQDWAGSYEQYF. The CDR3 bases are TGTGCCAGCAGCCAAGATTGGGCAGGCTCCTACGAGCAGTACTTC. J is TRBJ2-7 and V is TRBV3-1 (or the pseudogene TRBV3-2), with D uncertain. The CDR3 runs to 15 residues. Germline loops: CDR1 LGHDT, CDR2 YNNKEL (reference sequence). Trimming stripped 0 bases from V and 0 bases from J, with 9 bases between.